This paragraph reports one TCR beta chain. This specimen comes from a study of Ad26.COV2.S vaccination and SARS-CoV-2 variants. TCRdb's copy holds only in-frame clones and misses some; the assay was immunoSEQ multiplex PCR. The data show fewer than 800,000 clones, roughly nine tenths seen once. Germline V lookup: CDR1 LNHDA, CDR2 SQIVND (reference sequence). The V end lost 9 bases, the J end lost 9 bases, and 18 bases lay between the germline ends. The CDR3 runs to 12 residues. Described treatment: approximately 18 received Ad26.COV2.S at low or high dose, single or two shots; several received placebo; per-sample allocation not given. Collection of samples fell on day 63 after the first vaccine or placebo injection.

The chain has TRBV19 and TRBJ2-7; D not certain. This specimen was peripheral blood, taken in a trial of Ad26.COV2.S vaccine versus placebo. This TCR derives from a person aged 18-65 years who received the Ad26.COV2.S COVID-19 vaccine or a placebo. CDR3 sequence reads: CASLGPDRGQYF. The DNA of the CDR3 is TGTGCCAGCCTCGGGCCCGACCGAGGGCAGTACTTC. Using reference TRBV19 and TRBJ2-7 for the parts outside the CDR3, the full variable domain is DGGITQSPKYLFRKEGQNVTLSCEQNLNHDAMYWYRQDPGQGLRLIYYSQIVNDFQKGDIAEGYSVSREKKESFPLTVTSAQKNPTAFYLCASLGPDRGQYFGPGTRLTVT.